This T cell receptor beta chain is from a study of cytomegalovirus exposure and HLA in healthy donors. Findings of the study overall: A later analysis found that most CMV-associated TCR beta chains appeared HLA-restricted.

Use of 60 Vbeta and 13 Jbeta primers characterized the PCR. The protocol was immunoSEQ multiplex PCR, while the TCRdb copy is restricted to in-frame clones and leaves out a portion. This sample carries tens of thousands of clones, with 17% going to the ten biggest clones. It was healthy bone marrow donors who served as donors. Comments on this clone: Its antigen is not known.

The CDR3 sequence is 15 residues long. Looked up from germline, CDR1 is MDHEN and CDR2 is SYDVKM. Trimming removed 2 bases from V and 8 bases from J, with 18 bases in between. The V call is TRBV28, the J call TRBJ1-1, with unresolved D. The sample comprised PBMCs. This TCR derives from a male donor in good health and CMV-seropositive. The CDR3 bases are TGTGCCAGCAGTTTAGATATACGGGCTGCGGGGGAAGCTTTCTTT. This encodes CASSLDIRAAGEAFF.